A selection of T cell receptor beta chains follows, all from one sample in a study of blood T cell repertoires in COVID-19. Assay used: immunoSEQ multiplex PCR; TCRdb lists only in-frame clones, some missing. The repertoire holds 100,000 to 150,000 clones, with 65% to 90% as singletons. Sequenced input: peripheral blood. These receptors originate from a woman aged 60-75 years with active or convalescent COVID-19. CDR3s include the opening cysteine and the closing phenylalanine or tryptophan. A D gene is named only where the DNA matches it firmly. Rows may omit the clone size; those that give it use once, few, many or a size class.

d_call: TRBD1; j_call: TRBJ2-1; clone_size: -; v_call: TRBV6-6; cdr3_length: 15; cdr3_aa: CASSTIPGQRNEQFF; cdr3_nt: TGTGCCAGCAGCACAATACCGGGACAGCGGAATGAGCAGTTCTTC
d_call: -; j_call: TRBJ2-5; clone_size: -; v_call: TRBV5-1; cdr3_length: 18; cdr3_aa: CASSIEPPGTSYRVAQYF; cdr3_nt: TGCGCCAGCAGCATCGAACCTCCGGGTACTTCCTACCGGGTGGCCCAGTACTTC
d_call: -; j_call: TRBJ1-1; clone_size: few; v_call: TRBV11-2; cdr3_length: 13; cdr3_aa: CASSSDGGTEAFF; cdr3_nt: TGTGCCAGCAGCTCGGACGGGGGCACTGAAGCTTTCTTT
d_call: TRBD2; j_call: TRBJ2-3; clone_size: -; v_call: TRBV24-1; cdr3_length: 17; cdr3_aa: CATSGPGLAGGGYTQYF; cdr3_nt: TGTGCCACCAGTGGGCCTGGACTAGCGGGGGGAGGATATACGCAGTATTTT
d_call: -; j_call: TRBJ2-7; clone_size: once; v_call: TRBV7-9; cdr3_length: 14; cdr3_aa: CASSQEGAGGSQYF; cdr3_nt: TGTGCCAGCAGCCAAGAAGGGGCCGGGGGTTCCCAGTACTTC
d_call: TRBD2; j_call: TRBJ2-3; clone_size: -; v_call: TRBV28; cdr3_length: 18; cdr3_aa: CASSLLYGREGSTDTQYF; cdr3_nt: TGTGCCAGCAGTTTATTATATGGGCGGGAGGGCAGCACAGATACGCAGTATTTT
d_call: -; j_call: TRBJ2-2; clone_size: -; v_call: TRBV19; cdr3_length: 12; cdr3_aa: CASCPYTGELFF; cdr3_nt: TGTGCCAGTTGTCCCTACACCGGGGAGCTGTTTTTT
d_call: TRBD1; j_call: TRBJ2-7; clone_size: -; v_call: TRBV5-1; cdr3_length: 13; cdr3_aa: CASSLTGFGEQYF; cdr3_nt: TGCGCCAGCAGCCTGACAGGGTTCGGCGAGCAGTACTTC
d_call: -; j_call: TRBJ1-1; clone_size: -; v_call: TRBV3-1/TRBV3-2; cdr3_length: 15; cdr3_aa: CASSPTIRVDTEAFF; cdr3_nt: TGTGCCAGCAGCCCCACTATCAGGGTCGATACTGAAGCTTTCTTT
d_call: TRBD1; j_call: TRBJ1-1; clone_size: -; v_call: TRBV5-4; cdr3_length: 14; cdr3_aa: CASSLLQGSTEAFF; cdr3_nt: TGTGCCAGCAGCCTCCTACAGGGGAGCACTGAAGCTTTCTTT
d_call: -; j_call: TRBJ2-3; clone_size: -; v_call: TRBV6-5; cdr3_length: 15; cdr3_aa: CASKRGRMFTDTQYF; cdr3_nt: TGTGCCAGCAAACGAGGGCGGATGTTCACAGATACGCAGTATTTT
d_call: -; j_call: TRBJ1-5; clone_size: -; v_call: TRBV21-1; cdr3_length: 15; cdr3_aa: CASPYVGANNQPQHF; cdr3_nt: TGTGCCAGCCCCTATGTTGGAGCAAACAATCAGCCCCAGCATTTT
d_call: TRBD1; j_call: TRBJ1-1; clone_size: -; v_call: TRBV5-1; cdr3_length: 14; cdr3_aa: CASSGDRGHTEAFF; cdr3_nt: TGCGCCAGCAGCGGGGACAGGGGGCACACTGAAGCTTTCTTT
d_call: -; j_call: TRBJ1-1; clone_size: -; v_call: TRBV7-3; cdr3_length: 14; cdr3_aa: CASSLMGENTEAFF; cdr3_nt: TGTGCCAGCAGCTTAATGGGCGAGAACACTGAAGCTTTCTTT
d_call: TRBD1; j_call: TRBJ1-3; clone_size: -; v_call: TRBV6-5; cdr3_length: 15; cdr3_aa: CASSIWTGAGNTIYF; cdr3_nt: TGTGCCAGCAGTATATGGACAGGGGCTGGAAACACCATATATTTT
d_call: -; j_call: TRBJ2-3; clone_size: few; v_call: TRBV4-1; cdr3_length: 13; cdr3_aa: CASSGPPVDTQYF; cdr3_nt: TGCGCCAGCAGCGGCCCCCCCGTAGATACGCAGTATTTT
d_call: TRBD1; j_call: TRBJ2-3; clone_size: -; v_call: TRBV3-1/TRBV3-2; cdr3_length: 18; cdr3_aa: CASSQDAGQGVSTDTQYF; cdr3_nt: TGTGCCAGCAGCCAAGACGCTGGACAGGGGGTTAGCACAGATACGCAGTATTTT
d_call: -; j_call: TRBJ2-1; clone_size: -; v_call: TRBV20-1; cdr3_length: 10; cdr3_aa: CSAFYNEQFF; cdr3_nt: TGCAGTGCCTTTTACAATGAGCAGTTCTTC
d_call: -; j_call: TRBJ2-7; clone_size: -; v_call: TRBV9; cdr3_length: 13; cdr3_aa: CASSVVEGFEQYF; cdr3_nt: TGTGCCAGCAGCGTAGTGGAGGGCTTCGAGCAGTACTTC
d_call: TRBD2; j_call: TRBJ2-7; clone_size: -; v_call: TRBV11-2; cdr3_length: 14; cdr3_aa: CASSSTSGRYEQYF; cdr3_nt: TGTGCCAGCAGCTCAACTAGCGGGAGGTACGAGCAGTACTTC
d_call: TRBD1; j_call: TRBJ1-3; clone_size: -; v_call: TRBV4-1; cdr3_length: 20; cdr3_aa: CASSQRQGDSRMVAGNTIYF; cdr3_nt: TGCGCCAGCAGCCAACGACAGGGCGATAGTAGGATGGTAGCTGGAAACACCATATATTTT
d_call: TRBD1; j_call: TRBJ1-5; clone_size: -; v_call: TRBV28; cdr3_length: 16; cdr3_aa: CATNIRGQAFNQPQHF; cdr3_nt: TGTGCCACCAACATCAGGGGGCAGGCCTTCAATCAGCCCCAGCATTTT
d_call: -; j_call: TRBJ2-7; clone_size: -; v_call: TRBV10-3; cdr3_length: 14; cdr3_aa: CAIRGQVEINEQYF; cdr3_nt: TGTGCCATCCGGGGACAAGTGGAAATCAACGAGCAGTACTTC
d_call: TRBD1; j_call: TRBJ2-2; clone_size: -; v_call: TRBV2; cdr3_length: 14; cdr3_aa: CASTGQGVVGELFF; cdr3_nt: TGTGCCAGCACCGGACAGGGGGTTGTCGGGGAGCTGTTTTTT
d_call: -; j_call: TRBJ1-5; clone_size: -; v_call: TRBV2; cdr3_length: 14; cdr3_aa: CASSETTANQPQHF; cdr3_nt: TGTGCCAGCAGTGAAACGACAGCCAATCAGCCCCAGCATTTT
d_call: TRBD1; j_call: TRBJ2-5; clone_size: -; v_call: TRBV3-1/TRBV3-2; cdr3_length: 10; cdr3_aa: CAEGAETQYF; cdr3_nt: TGTGCCGAGGGGGCAGAGACCCAGTACTTC
d_call: TRBD1; j_call: TRBJ2-3; clone_size: -; v_call: TRBV5-6; cdr3_length: 13; cdr3_aa: CASRLFGQGRQYF; cdr3_nt: TGTGCCAGCAGATTATTCGGACAGGGTAGGCAGTATTTT
d_call: -; j_call: TRBJ1-1; clone_size: -; v_call: TRBV10-1; cdr3_length: 13; cdr3_aa: CASSDRGGTEAFF; cdr3_nt: TGCGCCAGCAGTGACAGGGGTGGCACTGAAGCTTTCTTT
d_call: -; j_call: TRBJ1-3; clone_size: -; v_call: TRBV3-1/TRBV3-2; cdr3_length: 14; cdr3_aa: CASSQGGSGNTIYF; cdr3_nt: TGTGCCAGCAGCCAAGGAGGGTCCGGAAACACCATATATTTT
d_call: -; j_call: TRBJ2-7; clone_size: few; v_call: TRBV23-1; cdr3_length: 15; cdr3_aa: CALLQGLLYTGEQYF; cdr3_nt: TGCGCCCTCCTCCAGGGGCTATTGTACACGGGCGAGCAGTACTTC
d_call: TRBD2; j_call: TRBJ2-1; clone_size: -; v_call: TRBV18; cdr3_length: 14; cdr3_aa: CASLGLAGTDEQFF; cdr3_nt: TGTGCCAGCTTGGGACTAGCGGGGACGGATGAGCAGTTCTTC
d_call: -; j_call: TRBJ2-3; clone_size: -; v_call: TRBV28; cdr3_length: 12; cdr3_aa: CASTQGPDTQYF; cdr3_nt: TGTGCCAGCACCCAGGGTCCAGATACGCAGTATTTT
d_call: TRBD1; j_call: TRBJ1-1; clone_size: few; v_call: TRBV5-1; cdr3_length: 15; cdr3_aa: CASSSSTTGNAEAFF; cdr3_nt: TGCGCCAGCAGCTCGTCCACGACAGGGAACGCCGAAGCTTTCTTT
d_call: -; j_call: TRBJ1-5; clone_size: -; v_call: TRBV19; cdr3_length: 15; cdr3_aa: CASSMGGENNQPQHF; cdr3_nt: TGTGCCAGTAGTATGGGGGGTGAGAACAATCAGCCCCAGCATTTT
d_call: TRBD2; j_call: TRBJ2-1; clone_size: -; v_call: TRBV4-3; cdr3_length: 18; cdr3_aa: CASSQDPTSDTPYNEQFF; cdr3_nt: TGCGCCAGCAGCCAAGACCCGACTAGCGACACTCCCTACAATGAGCAGTTCTTC
d_call: TRBD1; j_call: TRBJ1-5; clone_size: -; v_call: TRBV10-2; cdr3_length: 19; cdr3_aa: CASSGPGQGGKNSNQPQHF; cdr3_nt: TGCGCCAGCAGTGGCCCGGGACAGGGAGGAAAAAATAGCAATCAGCCCCAGCATTTT
d_call: TRBD2; j_call: TRBJ2-1; clone_size: -; v_call: TRBV5-1; cdr3_length: 19; cdr3_aa: CASSLRGRGLAGAYNEQFF; cdr3_nt: TGCGCCAGCAGCTTAAGAGGGCGCGGACTAGCGGGAGCTTACAATGAGCAGTTCTTC
d_call: -; j_call: TRBJ1-4; clone_size: -; v_call: TRBV7-2; cdr3_length: 15; cdr3_aa: CASSLVGTGSEKLFF; cdr3_nt: TGTGCCAGCAGCTTAGTGGGAACAGGGAGTGAAAAACTGTTTTTT
d_call: TRBD2; j_call: TRBJ2-2; clone_size: -; v_call: TRBV7-9; cdr3_length: 16; cdr3_aa: CASSLAGGGPTGELFF; cdr3_nt: TGTGCCAGCAGCTTAGCTGGCGGGGGGCCCACCGGGGAGCTGTTTTTT
d_call: TRBD1; j_call: TRBJ2-7; clone_size: -; v_call: TRBV9; cdr3_length: 17; cdr3_aa: CASSPDPGQPFSYEQYF; cdr3_nt: TGTGCCAGCAGCCCGGATCCGGGACAGCCCTTCTCCTACGAGCAGTACTTC
d_call: -; j_call: TRBJ1-2; clone_size: few; v_call: TRBV4-2; cdr3_length: 15; cdr3_aa: CASSQEVTGEGGYTF; cdr3_nt: TGTGCCAGCAGCCAAGAAGTTACCGGGGAGGGAGGCTACACCTTC
d_call: -; j_call: TRBJ1-3; clone_size: -; v_call: TRBV5-6; cdr3_length: 15; cdr3_aa: CASSFLYSSGNTIYF; cdr3_nt: TGTGCCAGCAGCTTTCTCTACAGCTCTGGAAACACCATATATTTT
d_call: -; j_call: TRBJ2-7; clone_size: -; v_call: TRBV27; cdr3_length: 14; cdr3_aa: CASSLRQTGYEQYF; cdr3_nt: TGTGCCAGCAGTTTGAGACAGACTGGCTACGAGCAGTACTTC
d_call: TRBD2; j_call: TRBJ2-2; clone_size: -; v_call: TRBV7-2; cdr3_length: 14; cdr3_aa: CASSRGLSQWELFF; cdr3_nt: TGTGCCAGCTCAAGGGGACTATCTCAATGGGAGCTGTTTTTT
d_call: TRBD2; j_call: TRBJ2-1; clone_size: -; v_call: TRBV11-2; cdr3_length: 15; cdr3_aa: CASSPGLAGKNEQFF; cdr3_nt: TGTGCCAGCAGCCCGGGACTAGCGGGAAAAAATGAGCAGTTCTTC
d_call: TRBD2; j_call: TRBJ2-1; clone_size: -; v_call: TRBV2; cdr3_length: 12; cdr3_aa: CARRLASNEQFF; cdr3_nt: TGTGCCAGGAGACTAGCTTCCAATGAGCAGTTCTTC
d_call: TRBD1; j_call: TRBJ1-5; clone_size: -; v_call: TRBV2; cdr3_length: 16; cdr3_aa: CASSVGGGQDTQPQHF; cdr3_nt: TGTGCCAGCAGTGTCGGGGGTGGACAGGACACTCAGCCCCAGCATTTT
d_call: -; j_call: TRBJ1-1; clone_size: -; v_call: TRBV6-2/TRBV6-3; cdr3_length: 14; cdr3_aa: CASSILQVNTEAFF; cdr3_nt: TGTGCCAGCAGCATACTTCAGGTTAACACTGAAGCTTTCTTT
d_call: TRBD1; j_call: TRBJ2-5; clone_size: -; v_call: TRBV6-5; cdr3_length: 14; cdr3_aa: CASERQGAGETQYF; cdr3_nt: TGTGCCAGCGAGCGACAGGGGGCGGGAGAGACCCAGTACTTC
d_call: -; j_call: TRBJ2-7; clone_size: -; v_call: TRBV28; cdr3_length: 15; cdr3_aa: CASSLSGGTRGEQYF; cdr3_nt: TGTGCCAGCAGTTTATCAGGAGGGACCCGCGGCGAGCAGTACTTC
d_call: TRBD2; j_call: TRBJ2-5; clone_size: -; v_call: TRBV5-4; cdr3_length: 16; cdr3_aa: CASSSTLAGEQETQYF; cdr3_nt: TGTGCCAGCAGCTCGACTCTAGCGGGGGAGCAAGAGACCCAGTACTTC
d_call: -; j_call: TRBJ2-1; clone_size: once; v_call: TRBV7-9; cdr3_length: 17; cdr3_aa: CASSLESTGESYNEQFF; cdr3_nt: TGTGCCAGCAGCTTAGAGTCCACGGGAGAGTCCTACAATGAGCAGTTCTTC